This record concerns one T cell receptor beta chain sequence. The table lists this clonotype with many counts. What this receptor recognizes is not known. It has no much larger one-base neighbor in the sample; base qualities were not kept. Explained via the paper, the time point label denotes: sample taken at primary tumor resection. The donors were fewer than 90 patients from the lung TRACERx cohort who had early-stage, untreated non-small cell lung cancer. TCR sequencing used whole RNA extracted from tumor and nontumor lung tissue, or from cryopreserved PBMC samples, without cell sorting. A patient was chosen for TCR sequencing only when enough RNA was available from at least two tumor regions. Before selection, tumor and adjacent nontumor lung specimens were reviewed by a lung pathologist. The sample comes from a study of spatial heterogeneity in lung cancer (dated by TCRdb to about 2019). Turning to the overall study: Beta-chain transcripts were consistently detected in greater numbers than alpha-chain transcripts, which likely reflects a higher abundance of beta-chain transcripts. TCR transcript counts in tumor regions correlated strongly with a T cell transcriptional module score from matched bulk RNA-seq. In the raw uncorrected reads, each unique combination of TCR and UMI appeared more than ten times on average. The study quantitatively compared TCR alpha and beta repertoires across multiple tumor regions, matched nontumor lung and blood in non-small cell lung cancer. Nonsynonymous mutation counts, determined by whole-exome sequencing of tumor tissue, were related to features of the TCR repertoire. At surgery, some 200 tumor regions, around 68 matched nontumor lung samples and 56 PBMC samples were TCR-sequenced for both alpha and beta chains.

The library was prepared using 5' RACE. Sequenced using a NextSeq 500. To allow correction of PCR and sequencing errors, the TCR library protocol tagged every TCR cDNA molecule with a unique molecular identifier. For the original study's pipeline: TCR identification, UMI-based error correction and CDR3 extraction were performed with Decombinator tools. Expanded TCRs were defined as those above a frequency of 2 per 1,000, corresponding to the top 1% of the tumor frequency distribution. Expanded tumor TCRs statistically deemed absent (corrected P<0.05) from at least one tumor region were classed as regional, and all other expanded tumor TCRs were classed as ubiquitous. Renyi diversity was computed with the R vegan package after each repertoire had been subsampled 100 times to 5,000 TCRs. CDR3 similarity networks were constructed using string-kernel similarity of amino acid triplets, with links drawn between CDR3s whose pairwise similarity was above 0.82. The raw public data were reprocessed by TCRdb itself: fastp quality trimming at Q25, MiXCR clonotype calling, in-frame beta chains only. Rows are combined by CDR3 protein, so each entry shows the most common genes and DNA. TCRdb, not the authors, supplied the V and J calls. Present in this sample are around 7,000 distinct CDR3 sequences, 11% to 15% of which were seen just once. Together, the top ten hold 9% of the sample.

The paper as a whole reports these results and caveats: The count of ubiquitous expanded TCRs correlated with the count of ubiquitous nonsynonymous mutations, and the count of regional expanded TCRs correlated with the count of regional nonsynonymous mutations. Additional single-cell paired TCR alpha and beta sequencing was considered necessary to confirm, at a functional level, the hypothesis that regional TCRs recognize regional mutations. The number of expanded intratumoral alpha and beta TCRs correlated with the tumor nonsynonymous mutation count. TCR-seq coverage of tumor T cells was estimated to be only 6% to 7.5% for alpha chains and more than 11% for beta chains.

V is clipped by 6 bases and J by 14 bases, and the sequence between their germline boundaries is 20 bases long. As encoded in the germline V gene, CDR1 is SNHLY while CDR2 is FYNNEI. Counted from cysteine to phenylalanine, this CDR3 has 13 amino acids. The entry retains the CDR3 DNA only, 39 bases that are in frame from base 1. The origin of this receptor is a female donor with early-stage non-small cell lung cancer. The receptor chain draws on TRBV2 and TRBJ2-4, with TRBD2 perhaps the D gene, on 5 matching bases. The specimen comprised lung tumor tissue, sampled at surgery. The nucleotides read TGTGCCAGCAGCTCGGAATCTACTAGAAGGAAGTACTTC. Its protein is CASSSESTRRKYF. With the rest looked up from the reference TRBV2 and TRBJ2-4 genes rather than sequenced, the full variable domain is EPEVTQTPSHQVTQMGQEVILRCVPISNHLYFYWYRQILGQKVEFLVSFYNNEISEKSEIFDDQFSVERPDGSNFTLKIRSTKLEDSAMYFCASSSESTRRKYFGAGTRLSVL.